This T cell receptor (beta chain) was recorded in a study of siplizumab effects on memory and regulatory T cells. Study results and caveats: Confirmation was lacking for the suppressive function of proliferating Tregs derived from siplizumab cultures. With siplizumab, mappable alloreactive CD4+ clones averaged 68.8% Treg-derived, versus around 30% in controls. The study found that siplizumab significantly reduced alloreactive sequences traceable to unstimulated CD4+ memory cells. Naive T cells were seen as more diverse than memory cells and as major alloresponse contributors.

On this clone itself: The antigen remains unidentified.

Trimming left V 4 bases short and J 1 base short, with 13 bases between. Per germline, CDR1 SGHAT and CDR2 FQDESV (reference sequence). The CDR3 length is 16 residues. Clones were read by immunoSEQ multiplex PCR, and TCRdb kept only the in-frame ones, dropping some. The sample comprises about 72,000 clones, around 90% of which are singletons, and roughly 29% rests with the top ten. The sequence derives from a human donor in good health. The rearrangement links TRBV11-1 to TRBJ2-2; D may correspond to TRBD1 or TRBD2 (5 bases each). Material: CD8+ T cells sorted from blood. The CDR3 protein is CASSSYGTVNTGELFF. The CDR3 DNA is TGTGCCAGCAGCTCCTATGGGACGGTGAACACCGGGGAGCTGTTTTTT.